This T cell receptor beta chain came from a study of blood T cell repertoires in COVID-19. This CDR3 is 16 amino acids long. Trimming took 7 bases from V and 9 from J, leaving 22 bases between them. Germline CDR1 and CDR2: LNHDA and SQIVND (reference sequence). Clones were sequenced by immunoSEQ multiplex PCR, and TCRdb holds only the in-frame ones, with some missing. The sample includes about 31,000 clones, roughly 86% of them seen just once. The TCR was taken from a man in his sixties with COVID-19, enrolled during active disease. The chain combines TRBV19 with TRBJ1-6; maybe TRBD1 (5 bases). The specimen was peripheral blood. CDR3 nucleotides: TGTGCCAGTACCCTGACAGCTGCAGAGTGGGGTTCACCCCTCCACTTT. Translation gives CASTLTAAEWGSPLHF.